This TCR beta chain was obtained from a study of blood T cell repertoires in COVID-19 (TCRdb year 2020). Broadly, across the study: Samples covering the acute and convalescent phases of COVID-19 were provided by collaborators in the United States, Italy and Spain. A freely available public database, intended as a resource for researchers studying the immune response to SARS-CoV-2, is where the repertoires were released. The material from the prospective study consisted of cDNA or gDNA derived from T cells, B-cell-depleted T cells, or PBMCs. Subjects who had been exposed to COVID-19, were actively infected with it, or had recovered from it provided the deeply sampled blood TCRbeta repertoires that made up the dataset. Nearly every sample came with metadata listing a de-identified subject ID, COVID-19 status, age in years and sex. The samples were drawn from two sources: the first 160 participants of the ongoing ImmuneRACE study, and 1,000 to 1,500 subjects contributed by 6 global collaborators. HLA class I and class II types, where available, came from metadata supplied by the sample provider rather than from assay-based typing. The study at large found these results: The amount of clinical and demographic metadata varied by source and participant and was provided uncurated.

A note on this clone: The clone's antigen remains unknown. Nothing much larger sits one base from this clone, and base qualities are not available.

The CDR3 goes from the cysteine to the phenylalanine over 12 residues. The only DNA kept is the CDR3, 36 bases in frame from the first base. Collaborating institutions collected whole blood in K2EDTA tubes following their own protocols. For TCRbeta analysis, collaborators shipped samples in one of three forms: frozen whole blood, isolated PBMCs, or DNA extracted from either of those sample types. The immunoSEQ Assay, a bias-controlled multiplex PCR, was used to amplify TCRbeta CDR3 regions from genomic DNA. The original methods were these. Nucleated cell counts per sample were estimated from amplification of reference gene primers within the assay. To quantify the absolute abundance of each unique TCRbeta CDR3 rearrangement, sequence reads were collapsed and filtered. For each sample, productive Simpson clonality was calculated as the square root of Simpson's diversity index over productive rearrangements. Imported from immuneACCESS, the table was reduced by TCRdb to in-frame sequences with V and J called. These copies leave out some clones; in studies compared against another copy, an unresolved V gene accounts for under half, and the cause of the remainder is not known. For V, J and clone size, that table is used; D and trimming come from the DNA. The sample has around 380,000 clones on record, more than 65% of them singletons. The ten largest clonotypes hold more than 0.95% of the sample.

The receptor was isolated from a human donor with acute or convalescent COVID-19. The donor label of this sample is uncertain. The source material was peripheral blood. The rearranged segments are TRBV7-5 and TRBJ1-6; TRBD1 reflects the table's D call only, with no check against the DNA. TRBV7-5 is described as a pseudogene. CDR3 protein: CVRSFTDSPLHF. The DNA reads as follows: TGTGTCAGAAGCTTTACAGATTCACCCCTCCACTTT.